This is a list of T cell receptor beta chains from one sample in a study of blood T cell repertoires in COVID-19. The protocol was immunoSEQ multiplex PCR, while the TCRdb copy is restricted to in-frame clones and leaves out a portion. This sample has some 170,000 clones, with more than 75% found just once. The sequencing input was PBMCs or T cells enriched from blood (not recorded which). All receptors come from a human donor with acute COVID-19. The donor label of this sample is uncertain. The conserved cysteine and the conserved F or W are not part of the CDR3 here.

v_call,cdr3_aa
TRBV25-1,ASSRAAADTLQETQY
TRBV4-1,ASSHRGSEAF
TRBV7-9,ASSSLGQGHTDTQY
TRBV29-1,SGGDSYYEQY
TRBV24-1,ATQGLDAYNEQF
TRBV3-1/TRBV3-2,ASSQGGLAGYEQY
TRBV29-1,SVFSGANVLT
TRBV7-9,ASSLVLSGGSGNTIY
TRBV9,ASSSAGTPDYEQY
TRBV9,ASSQEGQGMGNIQY
TRBV10-1,ASSEGASGGATDTQY
TRBV19,ASSIGGELQETQY
TRBV6-5,ASSYGRRTDTQY
TRBV10-3,AISDQGAEGGYT
TRBV19,ASSIGYGYT
TRBV9,ASSRLLAGGYNEQF
TRBV19,ASSLQGANTEAF
TRBV4-2,ASSQDWGLAGGSPETQY
TRBV11-1,ASSSNIYGYT
TRBV30,AWSLTQNTEAF
TRBV5-6,ASSLGLGPSYGYT
TRBV19,AAHAGEGTGELF
TRBV5-1,ASSAGGQETQY
TRBV3-1/TRBV3-2,ASSHFGTDTIY
TRBV5-6,ASSLLIGQGASGYEQY
TRBV27,ASSTGPYEQY
TRBV6-2/TRBV6-3,ASSRRVGNYNEQF
TRBV4-1,ASSHSDRAVDTEAF
TRBV30,AWGREDEQF
TRBV30,AWSYRGAYEQY
TRBV6-5,ASGRGIDNSPLH
TRBV6-2/TRBV6-3,ASSNRLPSSYEQY
TRBV3-1/TRBV3-2,ASSDRGNYGYT
TRBV7-9,ASSRGTGDSPLH
TRBV6-4,ASSDTDKNSPLH
TRBV30,AWSLGQGFHEQY
TRBV4-3,ASSLLAGGEADTQY
TRBV5-1,ASSLNRDHNEQF
TRBV6-5,ASPTLNTEAF
TRBV9,ASSVAPDRGPTGQLF
TRBV21-1,ASSSRGYYEQY
TRBV5-4,ASSLAGTRGSYEQY
TRBV29-1,SVDWGHTNTEAF
TRBV4-1,ASSQPQAGGGSFTRDTQY
TRBV19,ASSMTGYPGNTIY
TRBV11-2,ASSLHLTEETQY
TRBV6-4,ASRSGAGQGAEAF
TRBV18,ASSPPIIRVDGYT
TRBV27,ASSWAGPPYEQY
TRBV19,ASSIGTGGQYEQY
TRBV12-3/TRBV12-4,ASSLWGDQPQH
TRBV20-1,SASWESGKT